This TCR beta chain was captured by sequencing in a study of T cells after yellow fever vaccination. TCRdb itself ran the 5' RACE reads through MiXCR, one entry per CDR3 protein. The sample carries more than 90,000 distinct CDR3 sequences, 7.5% to 9.5% recorded once. The CDR3 contains 17 residues. Unmatched junction bases numbered 12, after V lost 3 bases and J lost 2 bases. Germline V lookup: CDR1 SGHRS, CDR2 YFSETQ. The sample consisted of CD8+ T cells sorted from PBMCs, taken 45 days after the yellow fever booster vaccination. The receptor was isolated from a man under 40 who received the YFV17D yellow fever vaccine. The rearrangement joins TRBV5-1 to TRBJ2-3; 7 bases line up with TRBD2. CDR3 residues: CASSYAGAGVVTDTQYF. CDR3 DNA sequence: TGCGCCAGCAGCTACGCGGGTGCGGGAGTGGTCACAGATACGCAGTATTTT.